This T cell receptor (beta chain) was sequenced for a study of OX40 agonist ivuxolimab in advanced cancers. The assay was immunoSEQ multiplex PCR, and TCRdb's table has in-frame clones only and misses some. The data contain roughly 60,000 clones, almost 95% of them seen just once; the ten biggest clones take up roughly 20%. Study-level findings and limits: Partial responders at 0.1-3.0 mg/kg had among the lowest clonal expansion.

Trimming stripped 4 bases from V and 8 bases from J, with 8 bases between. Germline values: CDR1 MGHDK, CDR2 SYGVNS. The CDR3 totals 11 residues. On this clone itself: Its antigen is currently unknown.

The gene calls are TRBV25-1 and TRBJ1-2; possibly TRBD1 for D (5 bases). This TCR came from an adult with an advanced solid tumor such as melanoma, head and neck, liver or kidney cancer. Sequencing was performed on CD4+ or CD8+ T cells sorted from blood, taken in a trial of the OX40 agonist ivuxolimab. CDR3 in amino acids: CASSVGDGYTF. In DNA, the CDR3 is TGTGCCAGCAGTGTAGGGGACGGCTACACCTTC.